The clone carrying this T cell receptor beta chain was found a few times. No antigen is known for it. This CDR3 contains 17 residues. Germline V gene lookup returns CDR1 SGHAT and CDR2 FQNNGV. Thyroid surgery was performed in patients who had received no treatment beforehand. TCRdb re-clonotyped the PCR reads through MiXCR. The table includes over 30,000 clones, about 29% detected once. The data are from a study of metastatic and nonmetastatic thyroid tumors. As for the study in general: Across peripheral blood and tumor or nodule tissue samples taken from malignant and benign thyroid patients, the repertoires were compared with one another.

Study outcomes and limitations: TCR beta diversity was reportedly significantly higher in malignant thyroid tumors than benign nodules, in blood and tumor.

The material sequenced was blood. This rearrangement joins TRBV11-2 to TRBJ2-1, with D perhaps TRBD1 or TRBD2 (6 bases each). The J call may be mistaken, given a closer DNA end match to TRBJ2-7. This receptor was identified in a female donor with papillary thyroid cancer or a benign thyroid nodule (not recorded which). Some clones in this sample may be carry-over from other donors' samples. The CDR3 here is CASSLDKGGDGLYEQYF. CDR3 in DNA: TGTGCCAGCAGCTTAGATAAGGGGGGAGATGGTCTTTATGAGCAGTACTTC.